This TCR beta chain was recovered during a study of blood T cell repertoires in COVID-19. Study overall: Samples taken during acute and convalescent COVID-19 were collected in the United States, Italy and Spain.

The V and J ends lost 7 bases and 1 base respectively, with 10 bases between them. Germline assignment: CDR1 LNHDA and CDR2 SQIVND (reference sequence). This CDR3 is built from 14 residues. The method was immunoSEQ multiplex PCR; TCRdb's version includes in-frame clones alone and lacks a portion of them. The data contain almost 250,000 clones, about 88% of them singletons. Material: PBMCs or T cells enriched from blood (not recorded which). This chain uses TRBV19 with TRBJ1-4; D gene ambiguous. This TCR was recovered from a woman aged 50 to 60 who had recovered from COVID-19. CDR3 amino acids: CASTQHRTNEKLFF. CDR3 bases: TGTGCCAGTACCCAACACCGAACTAATGAAAAACTGTTTTTT.